In this sample, the clone carrying this TCR beta chain turned up once. This entry comes from a study of blood T cell repertoires in COVID-19. Overall study context: Sites in the United States, Italy and Spain provided acute and convalescent COVID-19 samples. T cells, B-cell-depleted T cells, or PBMCs supplied cDNA or gDNA.

The CDR3 loop spans 15 amino acids. Methods used by the authors: Amplification of reference gene primers provided the estimated nucleated cell counts. Sequenced by immunoSEQ multiplex PCR; TCRdb stores in-frame clones only, minus some. That table furnishes V, J and clone size, whereas the DNA furnished D and trimming. The data contain around 180,000 clones, around 87% of them singletons. Sample: peripheral blood. This TCR was recovered from a man aged 40-49 years with active or convalescent COVID-19. V is TRBV21-1 and J is TRBJ1-1; the table calls TRBD1, which could not be checked here. TRBV21-1 has pseudogene status. This CDR3 is CASSKVRQINTEAFF. The CDR3 nucleotides read TGTGCCAGCAGCAAGGTTCGACAGATTAACACTGAAGCTTTCTTT.